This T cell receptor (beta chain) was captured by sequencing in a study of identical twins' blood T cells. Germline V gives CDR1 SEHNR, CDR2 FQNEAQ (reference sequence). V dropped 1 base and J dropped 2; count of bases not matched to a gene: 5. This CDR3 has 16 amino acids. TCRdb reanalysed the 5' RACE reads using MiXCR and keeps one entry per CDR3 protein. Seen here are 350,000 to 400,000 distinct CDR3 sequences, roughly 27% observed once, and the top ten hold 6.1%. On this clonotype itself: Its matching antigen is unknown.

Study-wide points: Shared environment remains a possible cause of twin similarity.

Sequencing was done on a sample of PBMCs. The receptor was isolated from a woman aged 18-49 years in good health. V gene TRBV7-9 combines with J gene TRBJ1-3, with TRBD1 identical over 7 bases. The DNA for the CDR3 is TGTGCCAGCAGCTTAGGTACAGGGGTGGCTGGAAACACCATATATTTT. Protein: CASSLGTGVAGNTIYF. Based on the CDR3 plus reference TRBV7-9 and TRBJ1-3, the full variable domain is DTGVSQNPRHKITKRGQNVTFRCDPISEHNRLYWYRQTLGQGPEFLTYFQNEAQLEKSRLLSDRFSAERPKGSFSTLEIQRTEQGDSAMYLCASSLGTGVAGNTIYFGEGSWLTVV.